This T cell receptor beta chain was retrieved from a study of T cell responses to AZD1222 COVID-19 vaccine. Study conclusions and caveats: At study baseline, merely six AZD1222 recipients were seropositive.

The CDR3 is 14 residues long. Germline V gene data show CDR1 as MNHEY and CDR2 as SVGEGT. V lost 2 bases, J lost 9 bases, and 14 bases lay in between. As concerns this clone: Its matching antigen is unknown.

Repertoires were generated with immunoSEQ multiplex PCR, while TCRdb's copy carries only in-frame clones and drops some. The sample carries approximately 110,000 clones, approximately 85% recorded once. The receptor was derived from an adult who received the AZD1222 COVID-19 vaccine. Sequenced here: peripheral blood, sampled 28 days after the second AZD1222 dose. The chain links TRBV6-2 or TRBV6-3 to TRBJ1-5, with D unresolved. CDR3 sequence: CASSYPGEDGPQHF. The CDR3 DNA follows: TGTGCCAGCAGTTACCCGGGAGAAGACGGGCCCCAGCATTTT.